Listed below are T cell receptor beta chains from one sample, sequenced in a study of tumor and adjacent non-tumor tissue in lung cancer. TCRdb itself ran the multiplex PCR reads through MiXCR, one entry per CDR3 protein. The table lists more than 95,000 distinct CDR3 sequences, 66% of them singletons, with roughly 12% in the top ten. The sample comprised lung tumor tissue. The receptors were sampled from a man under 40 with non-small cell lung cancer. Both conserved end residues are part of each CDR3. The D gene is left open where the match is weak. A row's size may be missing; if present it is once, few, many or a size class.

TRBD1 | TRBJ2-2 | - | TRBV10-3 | CAIRSGQDRVGGELFF | TGTGCCATCAGGTCGGGACAGGACCGGGTAGGCGGGGAGCTGTTTTTT
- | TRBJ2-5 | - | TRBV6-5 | CASSDWARETQYF | TGTGCCAGCAGTGACTGGGCCCGAGAGACCCAGTACTTC
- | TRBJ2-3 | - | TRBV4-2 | CARRAAVNTDTQYF | TGTGCCAGGAGGGCGGCGGTTAATACAGATACGCAGTATTTT
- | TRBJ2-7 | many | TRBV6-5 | CASSYSGGVGNEQYF | TGTGCCAGCAGTTACTCAGGCGGGGTTGGAAACGAGCAGTACTTC
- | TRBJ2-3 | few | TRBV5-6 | CASSLDGGGLKGTQYF | TGTGCCAGCAGCTTGGACGGTGGGGGACTTAAGGGTACGCAGTATTTT
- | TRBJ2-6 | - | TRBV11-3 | CTSSPGSSGANVLTF | TGTACCAGCAGCCCGGGAAGCTCTGGGGCCAACGTCCTGACTTTC
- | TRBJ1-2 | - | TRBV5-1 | CASSEDGNYGYTF | TGCGCCAGCAGCGAGGACGGAAACTATGGCTACACCTTC
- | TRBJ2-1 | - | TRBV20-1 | CSAKGGANSEQFF | TGCAGTGCAAAGGGCGGGGCCAACAGTGAGCAGTTCTTC
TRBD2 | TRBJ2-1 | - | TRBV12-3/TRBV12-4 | CAITRTSGGAGNEEFF | TGTGCCATCACCCGGACTAGCGGGGGGGCCGGTAATGAGGAGTTCTTC
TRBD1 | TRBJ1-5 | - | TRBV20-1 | CRARDIRTGTGIIQPQHF | TGCAGGGCTAGAGACATTCGCACCGGGACAGGGATCATTCAGCCCCAGCATTTT
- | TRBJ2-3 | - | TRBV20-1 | CSANYQGSTDTHYF | TGCAGTGCTAATTACCAGGGAAGTACAGATACGCATTATTTT
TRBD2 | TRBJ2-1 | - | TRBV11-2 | CASRQAGGASNEQFF | TGTGCCAGCAGGCAGGCGGGGGGCGCCTCCAATGAGCAGTTCTTC
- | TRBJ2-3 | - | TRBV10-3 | CAIRLGSKSDTQYF | TGTGCCATCAGGTTAGGAAGTAAATCTGATACGCAGTATTTT
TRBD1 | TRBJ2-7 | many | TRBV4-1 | CASSPGQGGDYEQYF | TGCGCCAGCAGCCCAGGACAGGGAGGTGACTACGAGCAGTACTTC
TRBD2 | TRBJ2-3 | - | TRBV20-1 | CGTVGGLVLDTQYF | TGCGGCACGGTAGGCGGACTAGTTCTAGATACGCAGTATTTT
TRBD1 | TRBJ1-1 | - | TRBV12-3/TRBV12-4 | CASGDRVNTEAFF | TGTGCCAGCGGTGACAGGGTGAACACTGAAGCTTTCTTT
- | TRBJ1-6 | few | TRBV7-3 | CASSARSSYNSPLHF | TGTGCCAGCAGCGCCCGGAGCTCCTATAATTCACCCCTCCACTTT
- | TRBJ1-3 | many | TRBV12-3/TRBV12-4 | CASSPSGAGGNTIYF | TGTGCCAGCAGCCCGAGCGGGGCAGGAGGAAACACCATATATTTT
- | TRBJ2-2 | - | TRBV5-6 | CASSLQGIGELFF | TGTGCCAGCAGCCTACAAGGGATCGGGGAGCTGTTTTTT
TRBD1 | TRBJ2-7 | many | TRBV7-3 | CASSLSPGGEQYF | TGTGCCAGCAGCTTAAGTCCAGGGGGCGAGCAGTACTTC
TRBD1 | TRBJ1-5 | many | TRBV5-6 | CASSFWGQGIAQHF | TGTGCCAGCAGCTTCTGGGGACAGGGAATAGCCCAGCATTTT
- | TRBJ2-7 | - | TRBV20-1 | CTARETQTNEQYF | TGCACTGCTAGAGAGACACAGACCAACGAGCAGTACTTC
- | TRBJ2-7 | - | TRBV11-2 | CANSLDFNGITGPSYEQYF | TGTGCCAACAGCTTAGATTTTAACGGTATAACAGGTCCCTCCTACGAGCAGTACTTC
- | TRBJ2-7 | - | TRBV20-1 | CSALYRTTYEQYF | TGCAGTGCCCTGTACAGGACGACCTACGAGCAATACTTC
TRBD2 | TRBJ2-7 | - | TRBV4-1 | CASSQVLAGNEQYF | TGCGCCAGCAGTCAAGTCTTAGCGGGGAACGAGCAGTACTTC
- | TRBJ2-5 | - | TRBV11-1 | CASSSMWGSGQETQYF | TGTGCCAGTAGCTCAATGTGGGGTAGCGGACAAGAGACCCAATACTTC
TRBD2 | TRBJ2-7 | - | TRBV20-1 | CSAFRTGGGAYEQYF | TGCAGTGCTTTCCGGACTGGCGGGGGGGCCTACGAGCAGTATTTC
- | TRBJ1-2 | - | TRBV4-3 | CASSQGSAGIPSEDYTF | TGCGCCAGCAGCCAAGGGTCGGCGGGGATCCCCTCTGAAGACTACACCTTC